These 18 T cell receptor beta chains share one sample of origin, sequenced in a study of cytomegalovirus exposure and HLA in healthy donors. The study ran its PCR with 60 Vbeta and 13 Jbeta primers. Profiled with immunoSEQ multiplex PCR; TCRdb holds only in-frame clones, not every one. Of a few hundred thousand clones in the sample, 85% to 95% were seen once. The specimen was PBMCs. All receptors derive from a girl under 10 years old in good health and CMV-seronegative.

This clone is a singleton in its sample. J is TRBJ1-2 and V is TRBV7-2, with 7 bases matching TRBD1. V was clipped by 6 bases and J by 4 bases; unmatched bases: 5. The CDR3 runs 13 residues. The germline CDR1 and CDR2 sequences are SGHTA and FQGNSA. The CDR3 protein is CASSPGQSYGYTF. CDR3 nucleotides: TGTGCCAGCAGTCCGGGACAGTCCTATGGCTACACCTTC.

The V gene is TRBV11-2, the J gene TRBJ2-1; a weak D match, TRBD2 (6 bases). Trimming left V 3 bases short and J 15 bases short, with 18 bases between. CDR1 SGHAT and CDR2 FQNNGV come from the germline V gene. CDR3 length: 13 amino acids. CDR3 in DNA: TGTGCCAGCAGCTTCCCCTCTCCGACTAGGCTGTTCTTC. Its protein is CASSFPSPTRLFF.

The CDR3 reads CASSLGQPSSYF. The CDR3 nucleotides are TGTGCCAGCAGTTTGGGACAACCCTCGAGTTATTTT. The chain carries TRBV2 and TRBJ2-3; TRBD1 might be the D (6 bases). The CDR3 totals 12 residues. V dropped 5 bases and J dropped 15 bases, with 18 bases sitting between them. Germline loops: CDR1 SNHLY, CDR2 FYNNEI.

J is TRBJ1-5 and V is TRBV18; D call uncertain. Germline CDR1 is KGHSH and CDR2 is LQKENI. The CDR3 length is 15 residues. V was cut by 1 base and J by 0 bases, with 7 bases left in between. Written as DNA, the CDR3 is TGTGCCAGCTCACCACTCGGTCATAGCAATCAGCCCCAGCATTTT. Its translation is CASSPLGHSNQPQHF.

The chain is built from TRBV19 and TRBJ1-5; possible D gene TRBD1, 5 bases. Trimming pared 5 bases from V and 4 bases from J, leaving 9 bases between. The length of the CDR3 is 13 residues. The germline gives CDR1 LNHDA, CDR2 SQIVND (reference sequence). CDR3: CASSRQPNQPQHF. CDR3 in DNA: TGTGCCAGTAGTCGACAGCCTAATCAGCCCCAGCATTTT.

V is TRBV4-2 and J is TRBJ1-1; maybe TRBD1 (6 bases). CDR1 LGHNA and CDR2 YNFKEQ come from the germline V gene. The V gene lost 0 bases and the J gene lost 1 base, with 15 bases spanning the gap. This CDR3 is 17 amino acids long. CDR3 in amino acids: CASSQDYYGGKNTEAFF. CDR3 nucleotides: TGTGCCAGCAGCCAAGATTATTATGGGGGCAAGAACACTGAAGCTTTCTTT.

This chain connects TRBV6-5 to TRBJ1-1; no firm D call. This CDR3 has 14 amino acids. Trimming pared 5 bases from V and 0 bases from J, leaving 10 bases between. Per germline, CDR1 MNHEY and CDR2 SVGAGI. CDR3 nucleotides: TGTGCCAGCAGTCTCACAGACGTGAACACTGAAGCTTTCTTT. This encodes CASSLTDVNTEAFF.

The J gene is TRBJ1-2, the V gene TRBV7-9, with a tentative D call TRBD1 (5 bases). Trimming cost V 8 bases and J 1 base, with 14 bases left between them. The CDR3 totals 14 residues. Germline V gene lookup returns CDR1 SEHNR and CDR2 FQNEAQ (reference sequence). The CDR3 loop reads CASGWQGLNYGYTF. DNA of the CDR3: TGTGCCAGCGGGTGGCAGGGCCTTAACTATGGCTACACCTTC.

J is TRBJ2-7 and V is TRBV7-9; 9 nucleotides agree with TRBD2. Germline V lookup: CDR1 SEHNR, CDR2 FQNEAQ (reference sequence). This CDR3 has 15 residues. J gave up 4 bases and V 5 bases, and 9 bases lay outside the gene matches. CDR3 amino acids: CASSPQGLAIYEQYF. The CDR3 nucleotides are TGTGCCAGCAGCCCCCAGGGACTAGCAATATACGAGCAGTACTTC.

The chain is built from TRBV5-8 and TRBJ2-3; 9 nucleotides agree with TRBD2. CDR3 length equals 17 residues. The germline gives CDR1 SGHTS, CDR2 YDEGEE. V lost 0 bases to trimming and J lost 6 bases; unmatched junction nucleotides: 11. The CDR3 DNA follows: TGTGCCAGCAGCTTGGGTCAGACTAGCGGCAGGGGGGATACGCAGTATTTT. As protein: CASSLGQTSGRGDTQYF.

V is TRBV27 and J is TRBJ2-1; D is possibly TRBD1 (6 bases). Germline V gene data show CDR1 as MNHEY and CDR2 as SMNVEV (reference sequence). This CDR3 contains 13 residues. V dropped 3 bases and J dropped 8 bases, with 11 bases sitting between them. CDR3 sequence reads: CASSFSRGYEQFF. The CDR3 region has the DNA TGTGCCAGCAGTTTCTCCAGGGGATATGAGCAGTTCTTC.

The V gene is TRBV7-2, the J gene TRBJ1-1; TRBD1 is a possible D gene (5 bases). The germline gives CDR1 SGHTA, CDR2 FQGNSA. The germline V and J ends were trimmed by 5 bases and 10 bases, with 20 bases remaining between them. The CDR3 is made up of 14 amino acids. As DNA, the CDR3 is TGTGCCAGCAGCCCTTCTGAGCGGGACGAGGTAGCTTTCTTT. It yields the protein CASSPSERDEVAFF.

This chain joins TRBV13 and TRBJ2-3, with TRBD2 identical over 16 bases. CDR1 and CDR2 from the germline V gene are PRHDT and FYEKMQ (reference sequence). The CDR3 totals 16 residues. V was clipped by 5 bases and J by 6 bases; unmatched bases: 5. As DNA, the CDR3 is TGTGCCAGCAGCCTGGGACTAGCGGGGGGGCTGGATACGCAGTATTTT. This gives the protein CASSLGLAGGLDTQYF.

The chain couples TRBV27 to TRBJ2-7; D perhaps matches TRBD1 (6 bases). In germline, CDR1 is MNHEY, CDR2 SMNVEV (reference sequence). With 5 bases removed from V and 5 bases from J, the gap between germline ends came to 19 bases. The CDR3 is 15 residues long. This CDR3 is CASSPTKGGADEQYF. The DNA for the CDR3 is TGTGCCAGCAGTCCGACTAAAGGGGGAGCTGACGAGCAGTACTTC.

This rearrangement joins TRBV12-1 to TRBJ2-7; TRBD1 reflects the table's D call only, with no check against the DNA. TRBV12-1 is deemed a pseudogene. This CDR3 has 15 residues. CDR3 coding DNA: TGTGCCAGCAGCTTTGTATTGGCAGGGGACTACGAGCAGTACTTC. Protein product: CASSFVLAGDYEQYF.

The rearrangement uses TRBV7-6 and TRBJ2-3; 8 nucleotides line up with TRBD1. The CDR3 length is 15 residues. J lost 3 bases, V lost 1 base, and 3 bases had no gene match. From germline, CDR1 is SGHVS and CDR2 FNYEAQ. The CDR3 here is CASSLVGQGTDTQYF. CDR3 nucleotides: TGTGCCAGCAGCTTAGTCGGACAGGGAACAGATACGCAGTATTTT.

This chain connects TRBV27 to TRBJ1-2; D might be TRBD1 (5 bases). Germline V gene data show CDR1 as MNHEY and CDR2 as SMNVEV (reference sequence). Between the trimmed V and J ends, which lost 2 bases and 2 bases, there was a span of 6 bases. The CDR3 totals 13 residues. The CDR3 nucleotides are TGTGCCAGCAGTTTAGGGGGGAACTATGGCTACACCTTC. This sequence encodes CASSLGGNYGYTF.

The rearrangement joins TRBV2 to TRBJ2-7; the match to TRBD2 covers 9 bases. CDR3 length: 15 residues. In germline, CDR1 is SNHLY, CDR2 FYNNEI. Trimming removed 8 bases from V and 4 bases from J; junction bases left unmatched: 12. DNA of the CDR3: TGTGCCAGCCTAAAACCGGGACTAGCCCTATACGAGCAGTACTTC. It yields the protein CASLKPGLALYEQYF.